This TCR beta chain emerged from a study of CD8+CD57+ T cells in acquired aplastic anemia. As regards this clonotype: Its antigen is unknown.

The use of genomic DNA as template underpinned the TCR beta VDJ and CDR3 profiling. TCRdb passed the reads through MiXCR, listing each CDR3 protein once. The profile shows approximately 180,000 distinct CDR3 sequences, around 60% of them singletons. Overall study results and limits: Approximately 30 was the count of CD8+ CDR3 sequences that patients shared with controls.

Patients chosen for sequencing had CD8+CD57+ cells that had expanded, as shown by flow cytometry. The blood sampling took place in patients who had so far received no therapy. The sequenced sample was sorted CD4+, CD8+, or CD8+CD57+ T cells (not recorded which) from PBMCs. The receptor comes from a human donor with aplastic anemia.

CDR3 nucleotides: TGTGCCAGCAGCTTAACTGATAGGTACAATGAGCAGTTCTTC. Residues: CASSLTDRYNEQFF. This chain links TRBV7-3 with TRBJ2-1; no definite D call. CDR1 is SGHTA, CDR2 FQGTGA, per germline. The germline V and J ends were trimmed by 0 bases and 4 bases, with 7 bases remaining between them. CDR3 size: 14 residues.